This T cell receptor beta chain was identified in a study of shared clonotypes between healthy human individuals. Assay: immunoSEQ multiplex PCR; the TCRdb copy retains only in-frame clones and omits some. In the table there are a few million clones, around 90% of which are singletons. As for this clone: Other DNA sequences in the same sample also yield this CDR3.

Germline V gene data show CDR1 as SGHNT and CDR2 as YYREEE (reference sequence). V was pared by 0 bases and J by 5 bases, with 7 bases between. The CDR3 length is 13 residues. The rearrangement joins TRBV5-4 to TRBJ2-3; no reliable D call. Input material: naive CD4+ T cells sorted from blood. Subset described: CD45RA+ positively selected. This clonotype was sampled from a man between 18 and 29 years old in good health. The DNA for the CDR3 is TGTGCCAGCAGCTTGGCCCTGGGAGATACGCAGTATTTT. Amino acids: CASSLALGDTQYF.